Listed here are 20 T cell receptor beta chains from one sample, sequenced in a study of glioma-infiltrating T cells after dendritic cell vaccination. Profiling relied on immunoSEQ multiplex PCR, and the TCRdb table lists in-frame clones only, not all of them. The table lists under 100,000 clones, 70% to 90% of them singletons. The sample here was blood, taken before dendritic cell vaccination. The receptors come from a human donor with glioblastoma.

This chain uses TRBV7-2 with TRBJ1-2; 7 bases agree with TRBD1. Germline V gene data show CDR1 as SGHTA and CDR2 as FQGNSA. V dropped 5 bases and J dropped 6; count of bases not matched to a gene: 9. The length of the CDR3 is 14 residues. The CDR3 reads CASSPGQGDNGYTF. In DNA, the CDR3 is TGTGCCAGCAGCCCGGGGCAGGGGGATAATGGCTACACCTTC.

This chain joins TRBV6-1 and TRBJ2-1; D might be TRBD2 (6 bases). This CDR3 has 15 amino acids. Per the germline V gene, CDR1 is MNHNS and CDR2 is SASEGT. Trimming took off 4 bases at V and 9 bases at J, with 19 bases between the two ends. CDR3 bases: TGTGCCAGCAGTGCCGACAGACTAGTAGAAGGTGAGCAGTTCTTC. Translation: CASSADRLVEGEQFF.

The rearrangement uses TRBV4-1 and TRBJ1-3; TRBD1 agrees at 11 bases. The V segment lost 4 bases and the J segment 3 bases; nucleotides outside the gene matches: 5. CDR1 and CDR2 (germline): MGHRA, YSYEKL. The CDR3 is 16 amino acids. Here the CDR3 DNA reads TGCGCCAGCAGCCCGGGGACAGGGGGAAGTGGAAACACCATATATTTT. This translates into CASSPGTGGSGNTIYF.

The chain combines TRBV29-1 with TRBJ2-2; TRBD2 agrees at 7 bases. This CDR3 spans 17 amino acids. The V gene end was trimmed by 1 base and the J gene end by 1 base; junction bases not matched to a gene: 9. The germline gives CDR1 SQVTM, CDR2 ANQGSEA. The CDR3 coding sequence is TGCAGCGTTGAAGTTTGGGGGGGTGGCGGGAACACCGGGGAGCTGTTTTTT. Translating gives CSVEVWGGGGNTGELFF.

The DNA of the CDR3 is TGTGCCAGCAGCTTCTCGGGACAGGGGCAGAATCAGCCCCAGCATTTT. Translation: CASSFSGQGQNQPQHF. The chain links TRBV7-9 to TRBJ1-5; 10 bases fit TRBD1. The germline CDR1 and CDR2 sequences are SEHNR and FQNEAQ (reference sequence). V shed 3 bases and J 4 bases; nucleotides not matched to a gene: 6. This CDR3 has 16 residues.

The V gene is TRBV28, the J gene TRBJ1-1; D is uncertain. Per the germline V gene, CDR1 is MDHEN and CDR2 is SYDVKM. The CDR3 has 13 amino acids. The V and J ends lost 5 bases and 0 bases respectively, with 7 bases between them. The CDR3 coding sequence is TGTGCCAGCAGTCTCGCAGTGAACACTGAAGCTTTCTTT. It translates to CASSLAVNTEAFF.

The chain recombines TRBV2 with TRBJ2-5; 7 nucleotides agree with TRBD2. The J call is in doubt because the DNA end fits TRBJ2-7 better. This CDR3 has 14 amino acids. Per the germline V gene, CDR1 is SNHLY and CDR2 is FYNNEI. The CDR3 reads CASRDSGWDGEQYF. In DNA, the CDR3 is TGTGCCAGCAGAGATAGCGGGTGGGACGGCGAGCAGTACTTC.

The gene calls are TRBV2 and TRBJ1-1, with D uncertain. This CDR3 comprises 13 residues. The V end was cut by 5 bases, the J end by 3 bases, with 10 bases between. Per the germline V gene, CDR1 is SNHLY and CDR2 is FYNNEI. In nucleotides, the CDR3 is TGTGCCAGCAGTATGATCGGAGACACTGAAGCTTTCTTT. It yields the protein CASSMIGDTEAFF. The whole variable domain, filled in from reference TRBV2 and TRBJ1-1, reads EPEVTQTPSHQVTQMGQEVILRCVPISNHLYFYWYRQILGQKVEFLVSFYNNEISEKSEIFDDQFSVERPDGSNFTLKIRSTKLEDSAMYFCASSMIGDTEAFFGQGTRLTVV.

In its sample, this clone was seen once. The chain employs TRBV18 and TRBJ1-1; the D gene is possibly TRBD1 (5 bases). The CDR3 totals 13 residues. V lost 1 base, J lost 4 bases, and 7 bases lay in between. Germline V gene sequence: CDR1 KGHSH, CDR2 LQKENI. The CDR3 nucleotides are TGTGCCAGCTCACCACGAGACAGCACTGAAGCTTTCTTT. It codes for CASSPRDSTEAFF.

The V gene is TRBV9, the J gene TRBJ2-5; D uncertain. Germline V gene lookup returns CDR1 SGDLS and CDR2 YYNGEE. V was pared by 2 bases and J by 14 bases, with 16 bases between. This CDR3 contains 12 residues. CDR3 sequence reads: CASSVFRGDCYF. CDR3 DNA: TGTGCCAGCAGCGTGTTCCGAGGTGATTGCTACTTC.

This clone occurred a few times. This sequence joins TRBV7-3 and TRBJ1-2, with no clear D. Germline V gene sequence: CDR1 SGHTA, CDR2 FQGTGA. V lost 5 bases and J lost 4, with 11 bases in between. The CDR3 is made up of 13 amino acids. The CDR3, as DNA: TGTGCCAGCAGCCCATCAGGCATCTATGGCTACACCTTC. Encoded protein: CASSPSGIYGYTF.

This chain joins TRBV5-6 and TRBJ2-3; 7 positions agree with TRBD1. The germline V gene encodes CDR1 SGHDT and CDR2 YYEEEE. The J segment lost 2 bases and the V segment lost 4 bases, leaving 7 bases of the junction unmatched. The CDR3 consists of 15 residues. CDR3: CASSNGQVLTDTQYF. CDR3 DNA sequence: TGTGCCAGCAGCAATGGACAGGTCCTCACAGATACGCAGTATTTT.

The chain recombines TRBV10-3 with TRBJ1-2, with D tentatively TRBD1 (6 bases). The length of the CDR3 is 12 residues. Trimming cost V 6 bases and J 8 bases, with 13 bases left between them. CDR1 is ENHRY, CDR2 SYGVKD, per germline. CDR3 coding DNA: TGTGCCATCAGCCAGGACAGAAAGGGCTACACCTTC. This translates into CAISQDRKGYTF.

This chain joins TRBV6-5 and TRBJ1-4, with D tentatively TRBD1 (5 bases). The CDR3 length is 14 residues. V was trimmed by 2 bases and J by 8 bases, leaving 12 bases between them. Germline assignment: CDR1 MNHEY and CDR2 SVGAGI. CDR3 sequence: CASSYRGGLEKLFF. For the CDR3, the DNA is TGTGCCAGCAGTTACCGGGGGGGACTGGAAAAACTGTTTTTT.

This chain connects TRBV5-1 to TRBJ1-1; D call uncertain. Germline V lookup: CDR1 SGHRS, CDR2 YFSETQ. The length of the CDR3 is 14 residues. With 0 bases removed from V and 1 base from J, the gap between germline ends came to 7 bases. The chain's CDR3 is CASSLGHQNTEAFF. The CDR3 bases are TGCGCCAGCAGCTTGGGACATCAGAACACTGAAGCTTTCTTT.

The V call is TRBV30, the J call TRBJ1-1; 9 nucleotides line up with TRBD1. Looked up from germline, CDR1 is GTSNPN and CDR2 is SVGIG (reference sequence). This CDR3 comprises 14 residues. The J segment lost 6 bases and the V segment lost 2 bases, leaving 7 bases of the junction unmatched. Written as DNA, the CDR3 is TGTGCCTGGAGTTCGGGACAGGGATATGCTGAAGCTTTCTTT. Protein: CAWSSGQGYAEAFF.

This chain uses TRBV10-3 with TRBJ1-3; maybe TRBD1 (6 bases). This CDR3 is built from 16 residues. Germline CDR1 and CDR2: ENHRY and SYGVKD. Between the trimmed V and J ends, which lost 10 bases and 0 bases, there was a span of 19 bases. The CDR3 here is CATSPQGSISGNTIYF. The CDR3 DNA reads as TGTGCCACGAGCCCCCAGGGGAGTATCTCTGGAAACACCATATATTTT.

The chain uses TRBV4-1 and TRBJ1-2; D remains ambiguous. CDR3 length: 15 amino acids. The germline V gene has CDR1 MGHRA and CDR2 YSYEKL. The germline V and J ends were trimmed by 0 bases and 4 bases, with 12 bases remaining between them. CDR3 in DNA: TGCGCCAGCAGCCAAGAGGCGAGCGGACCCTATGGCTACACCTTC. This sequence encodes CASSQEASGPYGYTF.

This clone appeared a few times. The genes are TRBV19 and TRBJ1-5, with no clear D. Trimming removed 5 bases at V and 2 bases at J, with 7 bases between. Germline loops: CDR1 LNHDA, CDR2 SQIVND (reference sequence). This CDR3 spans 13 amino acids. The CDR3 reads CASSHRGNQPQHF. The DNA for the CDR3 is TGTGCCAGTAGTCACCGGGGCAATCAGCCCCAGCATTTT.

A few counts support this clone. The CDR3 protein is CASSFIGSDGYTF. CDR3 in DNA: TGTGCCAGCAGTTTTATTGGCTCTGATGGCTACACCTTC. The chain carries TRBV27 and TRBJ1-2; D is undetermined. Germline CDR1 MNHEY, CDR2 SMNVEV (reference sequence). V dropped 3 bases and J dropped 6 bases, with 11 bases sitting between them. This CDR3 contains 13 residues.